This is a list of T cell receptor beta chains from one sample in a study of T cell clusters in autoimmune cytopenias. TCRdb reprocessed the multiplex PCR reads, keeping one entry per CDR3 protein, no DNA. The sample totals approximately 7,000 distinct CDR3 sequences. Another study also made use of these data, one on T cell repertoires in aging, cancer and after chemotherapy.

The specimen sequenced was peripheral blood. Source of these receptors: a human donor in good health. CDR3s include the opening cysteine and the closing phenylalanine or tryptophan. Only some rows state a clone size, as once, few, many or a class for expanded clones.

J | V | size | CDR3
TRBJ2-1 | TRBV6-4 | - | CASSMRGGSYNEQFF
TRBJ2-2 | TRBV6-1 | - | CASSAWQASGTGELFF
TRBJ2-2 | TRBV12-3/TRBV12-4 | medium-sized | CASVKHPGVTGELFF
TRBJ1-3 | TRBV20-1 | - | CSASPGTKNTIYF
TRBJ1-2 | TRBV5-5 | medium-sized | CASSWIEKGGYTF
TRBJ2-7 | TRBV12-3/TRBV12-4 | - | CASTSGGLYHYEQYF
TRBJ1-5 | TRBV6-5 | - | CASSYPDRAPNQPQHF
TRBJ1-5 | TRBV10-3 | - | CAISESNGRVDQPQHF
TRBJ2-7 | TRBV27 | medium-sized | CASSLTSGGAVYEQYF
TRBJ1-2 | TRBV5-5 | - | CASSLGVRQGFGYGYTF
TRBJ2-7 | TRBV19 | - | CASSIGGTSSGYSYEQYF
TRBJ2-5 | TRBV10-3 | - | CAIREGGQETQYF
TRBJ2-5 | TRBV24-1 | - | CATSYSGETQYF
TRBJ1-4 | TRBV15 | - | CATSRDRLAGGSDEKLFF
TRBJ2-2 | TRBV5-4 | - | CASSLRRDTGELFF
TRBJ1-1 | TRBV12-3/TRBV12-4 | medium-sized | CASSLRGLNTEAFF
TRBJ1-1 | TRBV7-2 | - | CASSLINRANTEAFF
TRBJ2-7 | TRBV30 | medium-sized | CAWSVTGYEQYF
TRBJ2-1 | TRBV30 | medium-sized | CAWLLAGGSYNEQFF
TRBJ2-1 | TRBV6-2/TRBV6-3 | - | CASSFNSEQFF
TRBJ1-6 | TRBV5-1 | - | CASSGDGVGMNSPLHF
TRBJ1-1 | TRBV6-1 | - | CASPQATGNTEAFF
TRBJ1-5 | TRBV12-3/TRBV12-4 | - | CASTRAGGRNQPQHF
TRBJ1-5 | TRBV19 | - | CASSITAWVQPQHF
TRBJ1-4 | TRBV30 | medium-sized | CAWSGGTTNEKLFF
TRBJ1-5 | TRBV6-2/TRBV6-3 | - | CASSLWGTGGAVGNQPQHF
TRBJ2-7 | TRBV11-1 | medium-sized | CASSEGLAGVQYF
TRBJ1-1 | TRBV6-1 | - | CASRQVGEAFF
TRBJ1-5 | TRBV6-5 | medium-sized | CASRDGAGNHQPQHF
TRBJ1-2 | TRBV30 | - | CAWSFGDDTSYGYTF
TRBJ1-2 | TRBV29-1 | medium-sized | CSVENPRTNYGYTF
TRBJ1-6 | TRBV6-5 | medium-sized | CASSQGNSPLHF
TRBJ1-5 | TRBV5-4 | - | CASSLRGQGAVQPQHF
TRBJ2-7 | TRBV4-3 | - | CASSQDARTYEQYF
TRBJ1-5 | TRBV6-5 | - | CASSETPIRVRPQHF
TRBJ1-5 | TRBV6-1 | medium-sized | CASSALGQMGQSQHF
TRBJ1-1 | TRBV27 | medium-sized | CASSLSQGRNTEAFF
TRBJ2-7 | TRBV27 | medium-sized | CASSLGGQVNEQYF
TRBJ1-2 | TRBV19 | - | CASRTGGYGYTF
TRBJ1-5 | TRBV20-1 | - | CSAREDRANQPQHF
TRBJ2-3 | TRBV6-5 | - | CASTPLRGFEDTQYF
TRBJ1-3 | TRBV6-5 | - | CASSSPRGGNTIYF
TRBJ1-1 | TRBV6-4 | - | CATKAGGSTEAFF